The 20 T cell receptor beta chains listed next were all sequenced from one sample in a study of regulatory T cells in long-lasting Graves disease. Sample time point: newly diagnosed GD, antithyroid drugs for less than 3 months. PBMC RNA served as the TCR library source. Investigators prepared the TCR beta libraries by applying iRepertoire HTBI primers and Arm-PCR of CDR3 regions. TCRdb re-derived calls from the multiplex PCR reads in MiXCR, one entry per CDR3 protein. The table shows 500,000 or so distinct CDR3 sequences, with 16% occurring only once. This sample was also put to use in a study of T cells in Graves' hyperthyroidism and ophthalmopathy.

Sequenced here: peripheral blood mononuclear cells (PBMCs), sampled at new diagnosis, from a patient treated with antithyroid drugs. The receptors stem from a woman aged 40 to 65 with Graves disease.

This clonotype was found a few times. This may come from a read error, since a much larger clone is one base off. The chain carries TRBV20-1 and TRBJ2-7; TRBD2 aligns across 12 bases. Germline CDR1 is DFQATT and CDR2 is SNEGSKA (reference sequence). Trimming at V came to 6 bases and at J to 0 bases, leaving 3 bases not matched to a gene. This CDR3 has 14 residues. In nucleotides, the CDR3 is TGCAGTGCCCCGACTAGCGGGAGCTCCTACGAGCAGTACTTC. The encoded protein is CSAPTSGSSYEQYF.

This chain uses TRBV20-1 with TRBJ2-7; D ambiguous. Germline V gene lookup returns CDR1 DFQATT and CDR2 SNEGSKA (reference sequence). Trimming shortened V by 5 bases and J by 1 base, and 9 bases separated the two germline ends. CDR3 length: 12 amino acids. The CDR3 DNA follows: TGCAGTGCTTTTGCCCATTCCTACGAGCAGTACTTC. Protein product: CSAFAHSYEQYF.

This chain uses TRBV7-3 with TRBJ2-5; D not certain. The CDR3 loop spans 13 amino acids. CDR1 SGHTA and CDR2 FQGTGA come from the germline V gene. Trimming removed 5 bases from V and 2 bases from J, with 9 bases in between. CDR3 DNA: TGTGCCAGCAGCATAGCACCGCAAGAGACCCAGTACTTC. This sequence encodes CASSIAPQETQYF.

This clonotype occurred many times. The chain combines TRBV13 with TRBJ2-7, with 8 positions matching TRBD1. The V gene's germline CDR1 is PRHDT and CDR2 FYEKMQ (reference sequence). After removal of 2 bases from V and 3 bases from J, the junction contained 15 bases not matched to a gene. The CDR3 covers 18 residues. The CDR3 sequence is CASSLLPQPGQDIYEQYF. The CDR3 DNA sequence: TGTGCCAGCAGCTTACTTCCCCAACCGGGACAGGACATCTACGAGCAGTACTTC.

There are many counts of this clonotype. The J gene is TRBJ2-5, the V gene TRBV6-2 or TRBV6-3; D unclear. Trimming pared 2 bases from V and 5 bases from J, leaving 9 bases between. Germline CDR1 and CDR2: MNHEY and SVGEGT. The CDR3 loop spans 13 amino acids. This CDR3 is CASSYSRWETQYF. CDR3 coding DNA: TGTGCCAGCAGTTACAGCAGGTGGGAGACCCAGTACTTC.

This rearrangement joins TRBV28 to TRBJ1-1; possible D gene TRBD1, 6 bases. The germline CDR1 and CDR2 sequences are MDHEN and SYDVKM. The CDR3 has 16 amino acids. The ends were cut back, 6 bases at V and 5 bases at J, with 22 bases in the middle. CDR3 nucleotides: TGTGCCAGCAGATCAGACAGGCGGATTGTGGGGACTGAAGCTTTCTTT. Its translation is CASRSDRRIVGTEAFF.

This clonotype was seen at least ten times. The junction and the germline gene differ at one end; a read error may be behind it. This rearrangement joins TRBV7-7 to TRBJ2-1; possibly TRBD1 for D (5 bases). The CDR3 spans 14 residues. Germline V gives CDR1 SSHAT, CDR2 FNYEAQ (reference sequence). The CDR3 spells CASSVGVTDNEQFF. In DNA form, the CDR3 reads TGTGCTAGCAGCGTCGGAGTGACAGACAATGAGCAGTTCTTC.

This clonotype was counted at least ten times. The chain joins TRBV20-1 to TRBJ1-2; TRBD1 is a possible D gene (6 bases). CDR3 length: 14 amino acids. Germline V gene data show CDR1 as DFQATT and CDR2 as SNEGSKA (reference sequence). V was pared by 6 bases and J by 4 bases, with 18 bases between. DNA for the CDR3: TGCAGTGCAAGGCCCCGGGGGCTCAGCTATGGCTACACCTTC. Residues: CSARPRGLSYGYTF.

About this clonotype: This CDR3 is missing its conserved last phenylalanine or tryptophan, likely due to a read error. The gene calls are TRBV28 and TRBJ1-2; possible D gene TRBD1, 5 bases. This CDR3 is built from 14 residues. Germline V gene data show CDR1 as MDHEN and CDR2 as SYDVKM. Trimming took 5 bases from V and 4 from J, leaving 14 bases between them. CDR3 sequence (DNA): TGTGCCAGCAGTCGTCAGGGAAGGGGCTATGGCTACACCCTC. It yields the protein CASSRQGRGYGYTL.

In this sample, this clonotype turned up many times. The junction shows a germline mismatch at one end, possibly a read error. V and J are TRBV30 and TRBJ1-4; D gene ambiguous. The CDR3 is 11 amino acids. From germline, CDR1 is GTSNPN and CDR2 SVGIG (reference sequence). This CDR3 is CAWSVRQSSGF. In DNA, the CDR3 is TGTGCCTGGAGTGTACGCCAATCGAGCGGTTTT. Together with reference TRBV30 and TRBJ1-4, the CDR3 gives the full variable domain: SQTIHQWPATLVQPVGSPLSLECTVEGTSNPNLYWYRQAAGRGLQLLFYSVGIGQISSEVPQNLSASRPQDRQFILSSKKLLLSDSGFYLCAWSVRQSSGFGSGTQLSVL.

At least ten counts were recorded for this clonotype. The V call is TRBV11-2, the J call TRBJ2-1, with D unresolved. The J call may be faulty, since TRBJ2-5 better matches the DNA end. The CDR3 is made up of 13 amino acids. CDR1 is SGHAT and CDR2 is FQNNGV in the germline V gene. CDR3 in amino acids: CASSTSPQETQYF. The CDR3 region has the DNA TGTGCCAGCAGCACGTCCCCCCAAGAGACCCAGTACTTC.

In this sample, this clonotype turned up many times. The V gene is TRBV3-1, the J gene TRBJ1-2, with 9 nucleotides matching TRBD1. Per the germline V gene, CDR1 is LGHDT and CDR2 is YNNKEL (reference sequence). This CDR3 is built from 14 residues. After removal of 4 bases from V and 7 bases from J, the junction contained 7 bases not matched to a gene. This chain's CDR3 is CASSPGQGPSGYTF. Here the CDR3 DNA reads TGTGCCAGCAGCCCCGGACAGGGGCCCTCTGGCTACACCTTC.

This clonotype was picked up a small number of times. This chain joins TRBV24-1 and TRBJ2-7; D is unclear. The CDR3 totals 17 residues. V lost 3 bases to trimming and J lost 4 bases, with 21 bases between them. Germline V gene sequence: CDR1 KGHDR, CDR2 SFDVKD. CDR3 region: CATSDPLGKGTKYEQYF. CDR3 DNA: TGTGCCACCAGTGATCCCCTTGGGAAGGGTACGAAGTACGAGCAGTACTTC.

The table lists this clonotype with many counts. The chain recombines TRBV20-1 with TRBJ2-3; a weak D match, TRBD2 (6 bases). Looked up from germline, CDR1 is DFQATT and CDR2 is SNEGSKA (reference sequence). This CDR3 spans 14 amino acids. The V end was cut by 6 bases, the J end by 0 bases, with 13 bases between. In nucleotides, the CDR3 is TGCAGTGCCCACTTGGCGGGAAGCACAGATACGCAGTATTTT. Amino acids: CSAHLAGSTDTQYF.

This clonotype was seen at least ten times. This chain joins TRBV6-1 and TRBJ1-6, with a tentative D call TRBD1 (5 bases). CDR1 and CDR2 from the germline V gene are MNHNS and SASEGT. Deletions cut 8 bases from V and 8 bases from J, with 10 bases between. This CDR3 region has 12 residues. The CDR3 DNA follows: TGTGCCAGCCGAGGGGTGGATTCACCCCTCCACTTT. Residues: CASRGVDSPLHF.

This clonotype was seen many times. This chain uses TRBV28 with TRBJ2-7; D is undetermined. CDR1 and CDR2 (germline): MDHEN, SYDVKM. The CDR3 has 12 amino acids. V lost 4 bases and J 6 bases, leaving 10 bases between the germline ends. CDR3 in DNA: TGTGCCAGCAGTTCCCGACTGGGCGAGCAGTACTTC. It is translated as CASSSRLGEQYF. Drawing the rest from reference TRBV28 and TRBJ2-7, the complete variable domain is DVKVTQSSRYLVKRTGEKVFLECVQDMDHENMFWYRQDPGLGLRLIYFSYDVKMKEKGDIPEGYSVSREKKERFSLILESASTNQTSMYLCASSSRLGEQYFGPGTRLTVT.

This clonotype was recorded many times. The gene calls are TRBV6-1 and TRBJ2-1; either TRBD1 or TRBD2 may fit D (7 bases each). This CDR3 is built from 15 residues. The germline V and J ends were trimmed by 5 bases and 4 bases, with 15 bases remaining between them. CDR1 and CDR2 from the germline V gene are MNHNS and SASEGT. CDR3 amino acids: CASSLTGRGYNEQFF. For the CDR3, the DNA is TGTGCCAGCAGTCTGACAGGGAGGGGTTACAATGAGCAGTTCTTC.

Comment on this clonotype: A much larger clone lies one base from this, so it may be a read error. The chain recombines TRBV2 with TRBJ2-7; TRBD1 matches at 9 bases. This CDR3 spans 15 amino acids. Germline V CDR1 and CDR2: SNHLY, FYNNEI. The J segment lost 6 bases and the V segment lost 7 bases, leaving 13 bases of the junction unmatched. Here the CDR3 DNA reads TGTGCCAGCAATGACGCCGGGACAGGGAACTCCGAGCAGTACTTC. Protein: CASNDAGTGNSEQYF.

Note on this clonotype: Being one base from a much bigger clone, this may be a read error. The V gene is TRBV12-3 or TRBV12-4, the J gene TRBJ1-1, with 7 bases fitting TRBD1. V dropped 6 bases and J dropped 1; count of bases not matched to a gene: 11. The length of the CDR3 is 16 residues. This CDR3 is CASSPPTGKGNTEAFF. CDR3 DNA sequence: TGTGCCAGCAGCCCGCCGACAGGGAAGGGGAACACTGAAGCTTTCTTT.

This clonotype was found many times. The V call is TRBV7-2, the J call TRBJ2-1; TRBD2 matches at 9 bases. Germline V gene sequence: CDR1 SGHTA, CDR2 FQGNSA. Trimming removed 1 base from V and 0 bases from J; junction bases left unmatched: 10. This CDR3 comprises 19 residues. CDR3 bases: TGTGCCAGCAGCTTAGTCTCCGCGGGGGGGCTGAGCTCCTACAATGAGCAGTTCTTC. Protein: CASSLVSAGGLSSYNEQFF.